A selection of T cell receptor beta chains follows, all from one sample in a study of T cells in Graves' hyperthyroidism and ophthalmopathy. TCRdb re-derived calls from the multiplex PCR reads in MiXCR, one entry per CDR3 protein. This sample has about 250,000 distinct CDR3 sequences, with 15% found just once. Sequenced: blood. The source is a woman in her fifties or sixties with Graves' hyperthyroidism that later progressed to Graves' ophthalmopathy. CDR3s include the opening cysteine and the closing phenylalanine or tryptophan. A D gene is named only where the DNA matches it firmly. Size values are once, few and many counts, or a class for expanded clones, and some rows have none.

TRBD1,-,TRBJ1-1,TRBV20-1,14,CSARARGRNTEAFF,TGCAGTGCTAGAGCCAGGGGGCGAAACACTGAAGCTTTCTTT
-,few,TRBJ2-7,TRBV4-1,13,CATGSREGNEQYF,TGCGCCACCGGCTCCAGGGAAGGTAACGAGCAGTACTTC
-,many,TRBJ2-7,TRBV20-1,10,CSANRGEQYF,TGCAGTGCTAATCGGGGCGAGCAGTACTTC
TRBD1,-,TRBJ2-1,TRBV10-3,12,CAIRDSNNEQFF,TGTGCCATCCGGGACAGTAACAATGAGCAGTTCTTC
TRBD2,many,TRBJ2-5,TRBV2,16,CASSLAGLQFGETQYF,TGTGCCAGCAGCTTAGCGGGATTACAATTTGGGGAGACCCAGTACTTC
-,many,TRBJ2-1,TRBV7-2,14,CASSLWTADNEQFF,TGTGCCAGCAGCTTGTGGACGGCGGACAATGAGCAGTTCTTC
TRBD2,few,TRBJ2-3,TRBV4-1,17,CASSPLPSGREADTQYF,TGCGCCAGCAGCCCCCTCCCTAGCGGGAGGGAGGCGGATACGCAGTATTTT
TRBD2,many,TRBJ2-7,TRBV6-1,14,CASSEGGLGYEQYF,TGTGCCAGCAGTGAAGGAGGACTAGGGTACGAGCAGTACTTC
-,many,TRBJ2-7,TRBV6-1,15,CASSDAQGRSYEQYF,TGTGCCAGCAGTGACGCCCAAGGACGGTCCTACGAGCAGTACTTC
TRBD2,many,TRBJ2-1,TRBV30,15,CAWSVGTSPYNEQFF,TGTGCCTGGAGTGTAGGGACTAGCCCTTACAATGAGCAGTTCTTC
-,many,TRBJ2-1,TRBV20-1,15,CSARDLAGSYNEQFF,TGCAGTGCTAGGGACCTAGCAGGCTCCTACAATGAGCAGTTCTTC